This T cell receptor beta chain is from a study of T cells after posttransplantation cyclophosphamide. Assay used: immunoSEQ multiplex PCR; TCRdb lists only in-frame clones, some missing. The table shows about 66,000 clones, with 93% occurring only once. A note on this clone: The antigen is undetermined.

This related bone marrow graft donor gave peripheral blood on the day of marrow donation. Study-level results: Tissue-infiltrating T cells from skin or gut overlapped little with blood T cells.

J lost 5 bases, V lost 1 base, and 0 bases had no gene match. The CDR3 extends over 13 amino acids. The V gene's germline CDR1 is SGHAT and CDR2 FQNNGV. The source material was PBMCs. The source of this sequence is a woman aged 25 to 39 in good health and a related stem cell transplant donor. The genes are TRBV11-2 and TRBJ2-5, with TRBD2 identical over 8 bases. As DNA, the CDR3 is TGTGCCAGCAGCTTAGCGGGGGGGGAGACCCAGTACTTC. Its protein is CASSLAGGETQYF.